The text below deals with one T cell receptor (beta chain). The data were taken from a study of blood T cell repertoires in COVID-19. About the study: Sites in the United States, Italy and Spain provided acute and convalescent COVID-19 samples. Sources were T cells, B-cell-depleted T cells, or PBMCs; the material itself was cDNA or gDNA.

Germline V lookup: CDR1 SGHVS, CDR2 FQNEAQ. The ends were cut back, 1 base at V and 2 bases at J, with 9 bases in the middle. The CDR3 spans 14 residues. As processed by the authors: It was from reference gene primer amplification that nucleated cell counts were estimated. The method was immunoSEQ multiplex PCR; TCRdb's version includes in-frame clones alone and lacks a portion of them. From that table come the V and J calls and clone size; the DNA was used to work out D and trimming. In the table there are approximately 150,000 clones, under 90% of which are singletons. Sequencing was carried out using peripheral blood. V gene TRBV7-8 combines with J gene TRBJ2-7; maybe TRBD2 (5 bases). This clonotype originated in a woman older than 75 with acute or convalescent COVID-19. CDR3 DNA: TGTGCCAGCAGCTTAGGAGGGCCTACCTACGAGCAGTACTTC. It codes for CASSLGGPTYEQYF.